This T cell receptor (beta chain) was sequenced in a study of shared clonotypes between healthy human individuals (dated by TCRdb to about 2020). Regarding the research as a whole: Two women and three men aged 18 to 49 years were included in the cohort. To increase sequencing depth and limit assay-specific biases, TCR repertoire library preparation and sequencing were carried out by different laboratories using diverse techniques. The study deeply sequenced blood TCR repertoires of about five healthy adults to estimate repertoire size and the extent of clonotype sharing between individuals. For each donor, CD4 naive and CD4 memory were each given three plates, CD8 naive was given two plates, and CD8 memory was given one plate. Each donor's leukapheresis produced roughly between about 0.9 and 9.5 billion PBMCs.

Healthy HIV-negative adults with no recently reported acute infections or vaccinations were included as donors. Every donor was a Caucasian adult living in Nashville, Tennessee, USA. CD4+ T cells were enriched through magnetic negative selection, after which naive cells were positively selected on CD45RA and the remaining negative fraction served as the memory subset. After blood collection by leukapheresis, PBMCs were isolated using Ficoll-Histopaque density gradient centrifugation and then cryopreserved in the vapor phase of liquid nitrogen. Purity and quantity of every magnetically sorted T cell population were checked by analytical flow cytometry. Genomic DNA was isolated from each sorted fraction and quantified by UV absorbance on a Nanodrop 2000c. Using the deep immunoSEQ assay, multiplex PCR amplified TCR CDR3 regions from genomic DNA. Extracted genomic DNA from each cell subset was distributed evenly across all wells of several immunoSEQ 96-well plates, and each plate was treated as a replicate. Each replicate PCR for sorted subsets received about 200 ng genomic DNA, equal to roughly 30,000 T cell genomes. The purified libraries were quantified using a Qubit 3.0 fluorometer, sized with a Bioanalyzer 2100, and then quantified again using the KAPA Library Quantification kit. Every immunoSEQ 96-well plate was sequenced on a separate single-read 150-cycle Illumina NextSeq 550 flow cell. The study's own analysis went as follows. The immunoSEQ output contained only junctional sequences without quality scores, so filtering could not match that applied to full-length reads. Sequences were annotated with PyIR, a Python wrapper for IgBLAST v1.9, and V/J genes and CDR3 were assigned using IMGT germline references. Reads with weak V/J assignments (E-value above 1e-6), missing CDR3, stop codons, out-of-frame junctions, or ambiguous translated residues were removed. A V3J clonotype was defined by an identical inferred V gene, J gene, and CDR3 amino acid sequence. The percentage overlap between two repertoires was calculated by dividing the number of shared unique clonotypes by the size of the smaller repertoire. RTK rarefaction, the Chao1 estimator, and Recon v2.1 estimates of unobserved clonotypes were used to assess repertoire richness. Generation probabilities were computed with OLGA for all TCRbeta clonotypes obtained by the gDNA method from a handful of donors. This immuneACCESS table, as held by TCRdb, lists in-frame sequences with V and J called but not all clones. Of the missing ones, under half trace to an unresolved V gene in checked studies; the others have no known cause. V and J calls and clone size are copied from that table; D and trimming were computed from the DNA. This sample has roughly 2.5 million clones in its table, and approximately 92% of those were observed once. The ten largest clonotypes hold over 0.12% of the sample.

The table lists this clone with a few counts. The specificity of this receptor is unknown. The record has no base qualities; no much larger clone is one base away. Germline trimming amounts to 6 bases on V and 1 base on J, with 4 as the count of junction bases outside the gene matches. Taken from the germline V gene, the CDR1 and CDR2 loops are KGHSH and LQKENI. The CDR3 starts with the cysteine, ends with the phenylalanine, and has 16 residues. Left in the record is the CDR3 DNA by itself, 48 bases read in frame from the first base. General conclusions and limits of the study: The genetic and exposure-history diversity represented was limited by the small number of donors. Across a few donors, approximately 4.9% of naive CD4, 3% to 4% of naive CD8, about 2.3% of memory CD4, and approximately 0.42% of memory CD8 clonotypes were shared. Pairwise subsampling indicated that sequencing depth was expected to affect the degree of clonotype sharing among donors. Compared with non-shared clonotypes, clonotypes shared by all four sorted-subset donors had higher generation probabilities. Sampling was restricted to blood, and TCR repertoires in tissues likely differ from the TCR repertoires found in blood. Rarefaction of sorted-subset datasets indicated incomplete sequencing despite the large sequencing depth. Estimated clonotype richness was generally larger for naive than for memory subsets.

The receptor was isolated from a man aged 18-30 years in good health. The sequencing input was naive CD4+ T cells sorted from blood. The intended sense of this specimen's cell subset or site label: CD45RA+ positively selected. The rearranged chain carries TRBV18 and TRBJ1-5; 12 middle bases align to TRBD1. For the CDR3, the sequence is CASSAGTGGSNQPQHF. The sequenced DNA: TGTGCCAGCTCGGCCGGGACAGGGGGCAGCAATCAGCCCCAGCATTTT.